What follows describes a single T cell receptor beta chain. The antigen this receptor binds is unknown. No base-level quality is on record; no much larger clone is a single base apart. According to the germline V gene, CDR1 reads MGHRA and CDR2 reads YSYEKL. The CDR3, cysteine through phenylalanine, is 19 amino acids long. Left in the record is the CDR3 DNA by itself, 57 bases read in frame from the first base. Trimmed from V: 2 bases; trimmed from J: 4 bases; junction bases lacking a gene match: 17. The data were taken from a study of Ad26.COV2.S vaccination and SARS-CoV-2 variants (dated by TCRdb to about 2021). Background on the whole study: Donors in the vaccine arm were drawn from COV1001, a multicentre, randomized, double-blind, placebo-controlled phase I-IIa trial testing Ad26.COV2.S in healthy adults. Ad26.COV2.S was administered intramuscularly at 5 x 10^10 or 1 x 10^11 viral particles, either as a single shot or as two shots given 56 days apart. The specificity and breadth of SARS-CoV-2-reactive T cell receptors after Ad26.COV2.S vaccination were assessed by TCRbeta repertoire sequencing. A total of roughly 32 samples were included in the TCR-sequenced set, comprising roughly 20 Ad26.COV2.S vaccine recipients, 5 placebo recipients and 8 SARS-CoV-2 convalescent individuals. Trial participants were randomized into five groups of five: low-dose or high-dose Ad26.COV2.S given once or twice, or placebo on both occasions. Investigators did not know the trial group allocation while performing experiments and assessing outcomes.

The sample's treatment or condition label, in plain terms: around 19 received Ad26.COV2.S at low or high dose, single or two shots; about 5 received placebo; per-sample allocation not given. Repertoires of vaccine and placebo recipients were sequenced from samples taken on day 63 after the first injection. Cohort 1b enrolled 20 to 30 adults aged 18-55 years at a single site in Boston, USA, between 29 July and 7 August 2020. Ad26.COV2.S consisted of a replication-incompetent adenovirus type 26 vector by which a prefusion-stabilized SARS-CoV-2 spike protein from the original Wuhan strain was expressed. The immunoSEQ Assay was used to sequence TCRbeta CDR3 regions. After extraction, genomic DNA underwent amplification by bias-controlled multiplex PCR, followed by high-throughput sequencing. The authors' analysis ran thus. To quantify the absolute abundance of every unique TCRbeta CDR3 region, sequences were collapsed and filtered. Usable DNA was measured by amplifying reference genes present in all nucleated cells, and TCRbeta template counts were normalized to that usable DNA to estimate T cell fraction. Repertoire TCRs were annotated as SARS-CoV-2-specific when V gene, CDR3 amino acid sequence and J gene were exactly matched to a known reactive TCR set. The reference SARS-CoV-2 TCR set came from MIRA and was filtered for enrichment in COVID-19-positive ImmuneCODE repertoires, removing public or cross-reactive TCRs. Drawing on the MIRA antigens, annotated TCRs were analysed further at the level of specific ORF or position within ORF. Breadth was defined as the number of annotated unique rearrangements divided by the total number of unique productive rearrangements, and depth was defined as the summed frequency of the annotated unique rearrangements. TCR breadth was compared between groups using two-sided Wilcoxon rank-sum tests. What TCRdb holds here is the immuneACCESS table cut down to in-frame rearrangements. Part of the clones is not present; checked against another copy, under half of the missing clones reflect an unresolved V gene, and the others are unexplained. V, J and clone size derive from that table, while D and trimming were established from the DNA sequence. Across this sample there are a few hundred thousand clones, with roughly 87% seen only once. Clones ranked in the top ten supply about 3.4% of the sample.

Study-wide conclusions, independent of this receptor: It was noted by the authors that total T cell responses may have been underestimated by the TCR breadth and depth analyses. After vaccination, spike-specific CD8+ and CD4+ T cell responses were reported to show substantial breadth. Vaccine and placebo recipients had similar non-spike TCR breadth, a finding consistent with the vaccine containing only spike. Spike-specific TCR breadth was higher in Ad26.COV2.S recipients than in placebo recipients (P = 0.0014). The study was not powered for comparison of responses between vaccine doses or regimens.

The TCR sequence derives from a person aged 18 to 59 who received the Ad26.COV2.S COVID-19 vaccine or a placebo. The chain was built from TRBV4-1 and TRBJ2-5; TRBD2 agrees with 9 junctional bases. The starting material was peripheral blood, obtained in a trial of Ad26.COV2.S vaccine versus placebo. This receptor has the CDR3 CASSQQPSGGGAGRETQYF. In nucleotides, the sequence is TGCGCCAGCAGCCAACAACCCAGTGGCGGGGGGGCCGGGCGAGAGACCCAGTACTTC.